This is a list of T cell receptor beta chains from one sample in a study of cytomegalovirus exposure and HLA in healthy donors. Generated by immunoSEQ multiplex PCR, the TCRdb table keeps only in-frame clones and is missing some. The repertoire holds some 150,000 clones, with 70% to 80% as singletons. The sample consisted of PBMCs. Source of these receptors: a man between 18 and 35 years old in good health and CMV-seronegative. The CDR3 runs from the conserved cysteine through the conserved F or W. The order of the fields is D gene, V gene, J gene, clone size, CDR3 protein, CDR3 DNA. The D gene is left open where the match is weak. Clone size is stated in some rows and not others, as once, few, many or a class when expanded.

d_call: -
v_call: TRBV19
j_call: TRBJ1-1
clone_size: -
cdr3_aa: CASSIIWGGHTEAFF
cdr3_nt: TGTGCCAGTAGTATCATTTGGGGGGGACACACTGAAGCTTTCTTT

d_call: -
v_call: TRBV7-2
j_call: TRBJ2-7
clone_size: -
cdr3_aa: CASSPSHLDEQYF
cdr3_nt: TGTGCCAGCAGCCCCAGTCACCTAGACGAGCAGTACTTC

d_call: -
v_call: TRBV13
j_call: TRBJ1-1
clone_size: -
cdr3_aa: CASGGGNRVRDTEAFF
cdr3_nt: TGTGCCAGCGGGGGGGGGAACAGGGTTCGGGACACTGAAGCTTTCTTT

d_call: TRBD1
v_call: TRBV2
j_call: TRBJ2-1
clone_size: -
cdr3_aa: CASRRQGNYKEQFF
cdr3_nt: TGTGCCAGCAGGAGACAGGGAAACTACAAGGAGCAGTTCTTC

d_call: -
v_call: TRBV28
j_call: TRBJ1-5
clone_size: -
cdr3_aa: CASQRFRVSDQPQHF
cdr3_nt: TGTGCCAGCCAAAGATTTCGGGTCTCGGATCAGCCCCAGCATTTT

d_call: TRBD2
v_call: TRBV5-6
j_call: TRBJ2-3
clone_size: -
cdr3_aa: CASNQGAGGADTQYF
cdr3_nt: TGTGCCAGCAACCAAGGTGCGGGAGGGGCAGATACGCAGTATTTT

d_call: TRBD2
v_call: TRBV5-1
j_call: TRBJ2-3
clone_size: once
cdr3_aa: CASVAGSGSIDTQYF
cdr3_nt: TGCGCCAGCGTCGCGGGTAGCGGGAGTATAGATACGCAGTATTTT

d_call: TRBD1
v_call: TRBV15
j_call: TRBJ1-1
clone_size: -
cdr3_aa: CATSRLGQGNTEAFF
cdr3_nt: TGTGCCACCAGCAGACTAGGACAGGGGAACACTGAAGCTTTCTTT

d_call: TRBD1
v_call: TRBV6-5
j_call: TRBJ1-1
clone_size: -
cdr3_aa: CASSSGTGDTEAFF
cdr3_nt: TGTGCCAGCAGTTCCGGGACAGGGGACACTGAAGCTTTCTTT

d_call: TRBD1
v_call: TRBV6-5
j_call: TRBJ1-1
clone_size: -
cdr3_aa: CASSSGRDSNTEAFF
cdr3_nt: TGTGCCAGCAGTTCCGGCCGGGACAGCAACACTGAAGCTTTCTTT

d_call: -
v_call: TRBV2
j_call: TRBJ2-1
clone_size: -
cdr3_aa: CASSDFDRPPNNEQFF
cdr3_nt: TGTGCCAGCAGTGACTTCGACAGGCCACCCAACAATGAGCAGTTCTTC

d_call: TRBD2
v_call: TRBV9
j_call: TRBJ2-1
clone_size: once
cdr3_aa: CASSARGRLAGGHEQFF
cdr3_nt: TGTGCCAGCAGCGCCCGAGGAAGACTAGCGGGGGGGCATGAGCAGTTCTTC

d_call: -
v_call: TRBV27
j_call: TRBJ2-2
clone_size: -
cdr3_aa: CASRPLDGELFF
cdr3_nt: TGTGCCAGCAGACCCTTAGACGGGGAGCTGTTTTTT

d_call: -
v_call: TRBV27
j_call: TRBJ2-3
clone_size: -
cdr3_aa: CASSTDTDGVGDTQYF
cdr3_nt: TGTGCCAGCAGTACTGATACGGACGGGGTAGGAGATACGCAGTATTTT

d_call: -
v_call: TRBV11-3
j_call: TRBJ1-5
clone_size: -
cdr3_aa: CASSFRGDSYQPQHF
cdr3_nt: TGTGCCAGCAGCTTTAGGGGCGACAGTTATCAGCCCCAGCATTTT

d_call: -
v_call: TRBV18
j_call: TRBJ2-5
clone_size: -
cdr3_aa: CASSPSRTEETQYF
cdr3_nt: TGTGCCAGCTCACCAAGCCGGACAGAAGAGACCCAGTACTTC

d_call: TRBD2
v_call: TRBV5-4
j_call: TRBJ2-1
clone_size: -
cdr3_aa: CASSLSGGRDNEQFF
cdr3_nt: TGTGCCAGCAGCTTATCGGGAGGGAGGGACAATGAGCAGTTCTTC

d_call: -
v_call: TRBV7-2
j_call: TRBJ2-3
clone_size: once
cdr3_aa: CASSLQTSTDTQYF
cdr3_nt: TGTGCCAGCAGCTTGCAGACTTCGACAGATACGCAGTATTTT

d_call: TRBD2
v_call: TRBV6-1
j_call: TRBJ2-2
clone_size: -
cdr3_aa: CASGGRGAAGELFF
cdr3_nt: TGTGCCAGCGGCGGGAGAGGAGCGGCCGGGGAGCTGTTTTTT

d_call: -
v_call: TRBV6-5
j_call: TRBJ1-2
clone_size: -
cdr3_aa: CASSYSEGGGGYTF
cdr3_nt: TGTGCCAGCAGTTACTCGGAGGGAGGCGGAGGCTACACCTTC

d_call: TRBD1
v_call: TRBV15
j_call: TRBJ2-1
clone_size: -
cdr3_aa: CATSRAAGGSYNEQFF
cdr3_nt: TGTGCCACCAGCAGAGCGGCAGGGGGATCCTACAATGAGCAGTTCTTC

d_call: TRBD2
v_call: TRBV5-1
j_call: TRBJ2-5
clone_size: -
cdr3_aa: CASKASGQETQYF
cdr3_nt: TGCGCCAGCAAAGCTAGCGGACAAGAGACCCAGTACTTC

d_call: TRBD2
v_call: TRBV27
j_call: TRBJ2-2
clone_size: -
cdr3_aa: CASSFSGMNTGELFF
cdr3_nt: TGTGCCAGCAGTTTTAGCGGGATGAACACCGGGGAGCTGTTTTTT

d_call: -
v_call: TRBV5-6
j_call: TRBJ1-1
clone_size: -
cdr3_aa: CASSLDGGWGTEAFF
cdr3_nt: TGTGCCAGCAGCTTGGACGGGGGATGGGGCACTGAAGCTTTCTTT

d_call: -
v_call: TRBV5-5
j_call: TRBJ1-1
clone_size: -
cdr3_aa: CASSRGMGTEAFF
cdr3_nt: TGTGCCAGCAGTCGGGGTATGGGCACTGAAGCTTTCTTT

d_call: -
v_call: TRBV9
j_call: TRBJ2-7
clone_size: -
cdr3_aa: CASSVEAESSYEQYF
cdr3_nt: TGTGCCAGCAGCGTAGAAGCGGAGAGCTCCTACGAGCAGTACTTC

d_call: -
v_call: TRBV2
j_call: TRBJ2-1
clone_size: -
cdr3_aa: CASTGGGGNEQFF
cdr3_nt: TGTGCCAGCACGGGTGGGGGCGGGAATGAGCAGTTCTTC

d_call: -
v_call: TRBV30
j_call: TRBJ1-4
clone_size: -
cdr3_aa: CAWSTGVGYEKLFF
cdr3_nt: TGTGCCTGGAGTACGGGAGTAGGATACGAAAAACTGTTTTTT